This T cell receptor beta chain comes out of a study of blood T cells in healthy people across ages. Study conclusions and caveats: When set beside aged donors, long-lived donors presented more naive CD4+ cells and higher diversity. Across the age range, TCR beta diversity per million T cells fell in a roughly linear way.

Every sample yielded at least 6.5 million isolated PBMCs. A note on this clonotype: As yet, its antigen is unknown.

Combining a sample-barcoded 5' primer with a J-beta primer mix, a second PCR ran for roughly 7 to 11 cycles. Each cDNA molecule was tagged by a template-switch adaptor that had 12 random nucleotides. TCRdb reanalysed the 5' RACE reads using MiXCR and keeps one entry per CDR3 protein. This sample has 700,000 to 900,000 distinct CDR3 sequences, with about 53% found just once. The germline V and J ends were trimmed by 5 bases and 4 bases, with 17 bases remaining between them. The CDR3 spans 15 residues. In germline, CDR1 is MNHEY, CDR2 SVGAGI. V is TRBV6-5 and J is TRBJ2-5, with D perhaps TRBD1 (6 bases). The material sequenced was blood. This sequence was found in an older man in good health. For the CDR3, the DNA is TGTGCCAGCAGTCCAACAGGGCCCCTGGGAGAGACCCAGTACTTC. It codes for CASSPTGPLGETQYF.